Shown below are 32 T cell receptor beta chains from a single sample sequenced in a study of blood T cell repertoires in COVID-19. Sequenced by immunoSEQ multiplex PCR; TCRdb stores in-frame clones only, minus some. The sample lists about 210,000 clones, roughly 86% occurring once. Sequencing was performed on peripheral blood. The receptors derive from a woman aged 35 to 49 with acute or convalescent COVID-19.

The V call is TRBV3-1 (or the pseudogene TRBV3-2), the J call TRBJ2-2; TRBD2 matches 8 bases. CDR3 length equals 15 residues. The J segment lost 3 bases and the V segment lost 7 bases, leaving 7 bases of the junction unmatched. CDR1 and CDR2 (germline): LGHDT, YNNKEL (reference sequence). The chain's CDR3 is CASKGAGGYTGELFF. The CDR3 nucleotides read TGTGCCAGCAAGGGCGCGGGGGGCTACACCGGGGAGCTGTTTTTT.

The chain couples TRBV7-9 to TRBJ1-5; no clear D gene. The CDR3 runs 12 residues. Germline V lookup: CDR1 SEHNR, CDR2 FQNEAQ (reference sequence). V dropped 4 bases and J dropped 4 bases, with 5 bases sitting between them. CDR3 amino acids: CASSSQNQPQHF. The CDR3 bases are TGTGCCAGCAGCTCCCAAAATCAGCCCCAGCATTTT.

The chain has TRBV28 and TRBJ1-1, with no clear D. V gave up 3 bases and J gave up 0 bases, with 5 bases separating them. The CDR3 is made up of 13 amino acids. Looked up from germline, CDR1 is MDHEN and CDR2 is SYDVKM. CDR3 bases: TGTGCCAGCAGTTTGGAGGTGAACACTGAAGCTTTCTTT. Its protein is CASSLEVNTEAFF.

CDR3: CASSSQGSDTEAFF. The CDR3 DNA reads as TGTGCCAGCAGCTCACAGGGATCGGACACTGAAGCTTTCTTT. The rearrangement joins TRBV7-9 to TRBJ1-1; the D gene is possibly TRBD1 (6 bases). The CDR3 is made up of 14 amino acids. Trimming took off 4 bases at V and 3 bases at J, with 12 bases between the two ends. Per germline, CDR1 SEHNR and CDR2 FQNEAQ (reference sequence).

With regard to this clone: This specimen includes other DNA sequences encoding the same CDR3. The chain employs TRBV2 and TRBJ1-1; D not resolved. This CDR3 spans 13 amino acids. Trimming took off 5 bases at V and 0 bases at J, with 7 bases between the two ends. Germline V gives CDR1 SNHLY, CDR2 FYNNEI. Here the CDR3 reads CASSYNMNTEAFF. In DNA, the CDR3 is TGTGCCAGCAGTTACAACATGAACACTGAAGCTTTCTTT.

The genes are TRBV12-3 or TRBV12-4 and TRBJ2-7; D unclear. This CDR3 is 11 amino acids long. V dropped 4 bases and J dropped 3 bases, with 4 bases sitting between them. CDR3 sequence reads: CASSYYYEQYF. Here the CDR3 DNA reads TGTGCCAGCAGTTACTACTACGAGCAGTACTTC.

The chain combines TRBV20-1 with TRBJ2-1; D is perhaps TRBD1 (6 bases). Trimming removed 3 bases from V and 6 bases from J, with 15 bases in between. The CDR3 covers 14 residues. From germline, CDR1 is DFQATT and CDR2 SNEGSKA (reference sequence). CDR3 nucleotides: TGCAGTGCTAGTGGGCCAGGGGAAGGCAATGAGCAGTTCTTC. Protein: CSASGPGEGNEQFF.

The rearrangement links TRBV24-1 to TRBJ1-1, with D possibly being TRBD1 (6 bases). Trimming removed 6 bases from V and 2 bases from J, with 9 bases in between. The germline V gene encodes CDR1 KGHDR and CDR2 SFDVKD. The CDR3 is made up of 13 amino acids. The CDR3 is CATSRTANTEAFF. CDR3 DNA: TGTGCCACCAGTCGGACAGCTAACACTGAAGCTTTCTTT.

V and J are TRBV9 and TRBJ2-7; no clear D. The CDR3 has 14 amino acids. Germline CDR1 SGDLS, CDR2 YYNGEE. Trimming pared 0 bases from V and 1 base from J, leaving 8 bases between. The CDR3 DNA reads TGTGCCAGCAGCGTAGAATGGAGTTCCTACGAGCAGTACTTC. As protein: CASSVEWSSYEQYF.

This clone was recorded a few times. The V gene is TRBV10-3, the J gene TRBJ2-7, with D tentatively TRBD2 (6 bases). Germline CDR1 is ENHRY and CDR2 is SYGVKD. The CDR3 totals 14 residues. V lost 3 bases, J lost 2 bases, and 11 bases lay in between. The CDR3 sequence: CAISEASEAYEQYF. The CDR3 region has the DNA TGTGCCATCAGTGAAGCTAGCGAGGCCTACGAGCAGTACTTC.

This chain links TRBV6-2 or TRBV6-3 with TRBJ2-1; a possible D gene is TRBD1 (6 bases). The V end was cut by 2 bases, the J end by 2 bases, with 10 bases between. CDR3 length: 15 amino acids. The germline V gene encodes CDR1 MNHEY and CDR2 SVGEGT. The CDR3 DNA sequence: TGTGCCAGCAGTTACGGGCAGGGGACCTACAATGAGCAGTTCTTC. Protein: CASSYGQGTYNEQFF.

J is TRBJ1-1 and V is TRBV6-1; D is unresolved. The CDR3 sequence is 14 residues long. Germline CDR1 and CDR2: MNHNS and SASEGT. V was clipped by 2 bases and J by 5 bases, with 12 bases between them. Here the CDR3 reads CASSESGGGTEAFF. The DNA for the CDR3 is TGTGCCAGCAGTGAAAGTGGCGGTGGTACTGAAGCTTTCTTT.

The chain has TRBV7-2 and TRBJ2-7; D not resolved. CDR3 length equals 13 residues. V gave up 0 bases and J gave up 2 bases, with 5 bases separating them. Germline lookup yields CDR1 SGHTA and CDR2 FQGNSA. Here the CDR3 reads CASSLAQPYEQYF. The CDR3 DNA is TGTGCCAGCAGCTTAGCACAACCCTACGAGCAGTACTTC.

This clone came up a few times. The genes are TRBV11-2 and TRBJ2-2; 7 bases are a match to TRBD2. Germline loops: CDR1 SGHAT, CDR2 FQNNGV. The V and J ends lost 1 base and 8 bases, in that order; junction bases with no gene match: 13. The length of the CDR3 is 17 residues. The CDR3 reads CASSLVRASGPWGELFF. CDR3 bases: TGTGCCAGCAGCTTAGTAAGGGCTAGCGGTCCATGGGGGGAGCTGTTTTTT.

The chain is built from TRBV3-1 (or the pseudogene TRBV3-2) and TRBJ2-5; TRBD1 aligns across 8 bases. The CDR3 length is 16 residues. The V and J ends lost 1 base and 6 bases, in that order; junction bases with no gene match: 10. The germline V gene has CDR1 LGHDT and CDR2 YNNKEL (reference sequence). The CDR3 sequence is CASSQGLTGAPKTQYF. Written as DNA, the CDR3 is TGTGCCAGCAGCCAAGGACTGACAGGGGCCCCAAAGACCCAGTACTTC.

This CDR3 reads CASSLTYQRQDEAFF. CDR3 coding DNA: TGTGCCAGCAGTTTAACATACCAGAGACAGGATGAAGCTTTCTTT. This rearrangement joins TRBV27 to TRBJ1-1; D is perhaps TRBD1 (6 bases). This CDR3 comprises 15 residues. The V end was cut by 2 bases, the J end by 7 bases, with 17 bases between. Germline-derived CDR1 and CDR2 are MNHEY and SMNVEV (reference sequence).

The chain is built from TRBV11-2 and TRBJ1-3, with 9 bases fitting TRBD1. With V trimmed by 5 bases and J by 5 bases, 10 bases remained unmatched. CDR1 and CDR2 (germline): SGHAT, FQNNGV. There are 16 residues in the CDR3. The chain's CDR3 is CASSPFKGQGRNTIYF. For the CDR3, the DNA is TGTGCCAGCAGCCCATTTAAAGGACAGGGGCGAAACACCATATATTTT.

The chain has TRBV10-2 and TRBJ2-1; TRBD1 aligns across 8 bases. CDR1 is WSHSY, CDR2 SAAADI, per germline. Trimming cost V 4 bases and J 10 bases; bases outside gene matches: 6. CDR3 size: 13 residues. The CDR3: CASSATGEGEQFF. Written as DNA, the CDR3 is TGCGCCAGCAGTGCGACAGGGGAAGGGGAGCAGTTCTTC.

The CDR3 DNA sequence: TGTGCCAGCAGCTTAGATTGGCGGAACCAAGAGACCCAGTACTTC. It specifies CASSLDWRNQETQYF. J is TRBJ2-5 and V is TRBV11-2; D is undetermined. Trimming stripped 0 bases from V and 0 bases from J, with 8 bases between. From germline, CDR1 is SGHAT and CDR2 FQNNGV. This CDR3 region has 15 residues.

The chain joins TRBV19 to TRBJ1-2, with TRBD1 as a possible D gene (6 bases). This CDR3 is 15 amino acids long. Germline CDR1 and CDR2: LNHDA and SQIVND (reference sequence). V lost 7 bases and J lost 2, with 17 bases in between. This CDR3 is CASNNPGQSNYGYTF. The DNA of the CDR3 is TGTGCCAGTAACAATCCGGGACAATCCAACTATGGCTACACCTTC.

The V and J genes are TRBV7-2 and TRBJ2-7; 8 bases agree with TRBD1. Germline assignment: CDR1 SGHTA and CDR2 FQGNSA. J gave up 0 bases and V 0 bases, and 10 bases lay outside the gene matches. The CDR3 length is 18 residues. The CDR3 spells CASSLAPWGQVTSYEQYF. The CDR3 DNA is TGTGCCAGCAGCTTAGCCCCATGGGGACAGGTGACCTCCTACGAGCAGTACTTC.

This clone has a count of ten or more. The chain joins TRBV9 to TRBJ2-3, with 10 positions matching TRBD1. V lost 3 bases and J lost 0; bases outside the gene matches: 4. CDR3 length equals 16 residues. CDR1 and CDR2 from the germline V gene are SGDLS and YYNGEE. DNA for the CDR3: TGTGCCAGCAGCGCGCGGACAGGGGGTAGCACAGATACGCAGTATTTT. Its protein product is CASSARTGGSTDTQYF.

J is TRBJ2-1 and V is TRBV2; TRBD1 matches at 12 bases. The J segment lost 7 bases and the V segment lost 6 bases, leaving 10 bases of the junction unmatched. The CDR3 consists of 16 residues. The V gene's germline CDR1 is SNHLY and CDR2 FYNNEI. CDR3 residues: CASRKAGTGGGNEQFF. Here the CDR3 DNA reads TGTGCCAGCAGAAAAGCCGGGACAGGGGGCGGAAATGAGCAGTTCTTC.

The rearrangement links TRBV7-8 to TRBJ1-3, with 7 nucleotides matching TRBD1. Trimming at V came to 5 bases and at J to 0 bases, leaving 7 bases not matched to a gene. This CDR3 comprises 16 residues. Germline CDR1 reads SGHVS; CDR2 reads FQNEAQ. CDR3 loop: CASSPRDSPSGNTIYF. DNA of the CDR3: TGTGCCAGCAGCCCGCGGGACAGTCCCTCTGGAAACACCATATATTTT.

The DNA for the CDR3 is TGTGCCAGCAGTGCCCGACAGGGGGCAGATACGCAGTATTTT. The encoded protein is CASSARQGADTQYF. This rearrangement joins TRBV2 to TRBJ2-3, with 9 bases matching TRBD1. This CDR3 is 14 amino acids long. Per germline, CDR1 SNHLY and CDR2 FYNNEI. V shed 4 bases, J shed 4 bases, and the junction held 3 bases outside the gene matches.

The J gene is TRBJ2-1, the V gene TRBV30, with 15 positions matching TRBD2. V was clipped by 0 bases and J by 5 bases; unmatched bases: 14. Looked up from germline, CDR1 is GTSNPN and CDR2 is SVGIG (reference sequence). This CDR3 has 20 amino acids. The CDR3 loop is CAWSVVPGLAGGLLNNEQFF. CDR3 bases: TGTGCCTGGAGTGTTGTCCCGGGACTAGCGGGAGGTCTCCTTAACAATGAGCAGTTCTTC.

The V gene is TRBV27, the J gene TRBJ2-4, with 10 bases identical to TRBD2. There are 18 residues in the CDR3. Germline values: CDR1 MNHEY, CDR2 SMNVEV (reference sequence). Trimming removed 3 bases from V and 0 bases from J; junction bases left unmatched: 8. Written as DNA, the CDR3 is TGTGCCAGCAGTTTTTCTAGCGGGGGTATTTTAGCCAAAAACATTCAGTACTTC. Its protein product is CASSFSSGGILAKNIQYF.

This clone occurred a few times. V and J are TRBV18 and TRBJ2-7; unclear D gene. The germline CDR1 and CDR2 sequences are KGHSH and LQKENI. With 5 bases removed from V and 6 bases from J, the gap between germline ends came to 20 bases. This CDR3 comprises 15 residues. The CDR3 nucleotides read TGTGCCAGCTCATCAGACGGGTCCCTTATGGGCGAGCAGTACTTC. Amino acid sequence: CASSSDGSLMGEQYF. The variable domain in full, completed from reference TRBV18 and TRBJ2-7, reads NAGVMQNPRHLVRRRGQEARLRCSPMKGHSHVYWYRQLPEEGLKFMVYLQKENIIDESGMPKERFSAEFPKEGPSILRIQQVVRGDSAAYFCASSSDGSLMGEQYFGPGTRLTVT.

The J gene is TRBJ2-3, the V gene TRBV3-1 (or the pseudogene TRBV3-2); TRBD1 matches at 9 bases. The germline V gene has CDR1 LGHDT and CDR2 YNNKEL (reference sequence). Losses at the gene ends were 2 bases for V and 4 bases for J; bases not matched to a gene: 10. The CDR3 length is 17 residues. The CDR3 here is CASSQPPGGQGPDTQYF. In DNA form, the CDR3 reads TGTGCCAGCAGCCAACCACCTGGGGGACAGGGTCCAGATACGCAGTATTTT.

V is TRBV14 and J is TRBJ2-7, with a possible D match to TRBD1 (5 bases). Per germline, CDR1 SGHDN and CDR2 FVKESK. This CDR3 is 13 amino acids long. The V and J ends lost 6 bases and 0 bases respectively, with 9 bases between them. CDR3 region: CASRGDSSYEQYF. The CDR3 bases are TGTGCCAGCAGAGGCGACAGCTCCTACGAGCAGTACTTC.

The V call is TRBV3-1 (or the pseudogene TRBV3-2), the J call TRBJ2-1; D might be TRBD2 (5 bases). Trimming removed 6 bases at V and 5 bases at J, with 11 bases between. Germline V CDR1 and CDR2: LGHDT, YNNKEL (reference sequence). The CDR3 length is 13 residues. CDR3 nucleotide sequence: TGTGCCAGCAGGCTGACTAAGAACAATGAGCAGTTCTTC. Translating it yields CASRLTKNNEQFF.

The V call is TRBV6-4, the J call TRBJ2-4; TRBD2 is a possible D gene (7 bases). The CDR3 sequence is 17 residues long. Germline V gene data show CDR1 as MRHNA and CDR2 as SNTAGT. The V gene lost 0 bases and the J gene lost 0 bases, with 12 bases spanning the gap. The CDR3 loop reads CASSDSGGGGAKNIQYF. CDR3 DNA sequence: TGTGCCAGCAGTGACTCGGGGGGAGGGGGAGCCAAAAACATTCAGTACTTC.